Presented here are 28 T cell receptor beta chains from one specimen sequenced in a study of T cells in Graves' hyperthyroidism and ophthalmopathy. Template material for amplifying TCR beta CDR3 regions consisted of RNA transcripts. The study used the HTBI primer set for a first-round RT-PCR of the TCR CDR3. Each CDR3 protein is one row after TCRdb ran MiXCR on the multiplex PCR reads. This sample carries about 720,000 distinct CDR3 sequences, approximately 19% of them seen once, and the ten largest clones take around 17%. Sequencing was carried out using blood. Receptors originate from a woman between 45 and 60 years old with Graves' hyperthyroidism that later progressed to Graves' ophthalmopathy.

This clonotype turned up a few times. The chain employs TRBV9 and TRBJ1-4, with D perhaps matching TRBD1 (6 bases). The V end was cut by 0 bases, the J end by 8 bases, with 14 bases between. Germline CDR1 SGDLS, CDR2 YYNGEE. The CDR3 length is 15 residues. For the CDR3, the DNA is TGTGCCAGCAGCGTAGGAGGGGGGCTTGAGGAAAAACTGTTTTTT. It yields the protein CASSVGGGLEEKLFF.

There are a few counts of this clonotype. V is TRBV27 and J is TRBJ2-7, with D perhaps TRBD2 (5 bases). In germline, CDR1 is MNHEY, CDR2 SMNVEV (reference sequence). This CDR3 has 14 residues. The V gene lost 3 bases and the J gene lost 2 bases, with 11 bases spanning the gap. The DNA for the CDR3 is TGTGCCAGCAGTTTTGCGGGCCTTGCCTACGAGCAGTACTTC. Protein product: CASSFAGLAYEQYF.

This chain joins TRBV15 and TRBJ1-5; D call uncertain. Germline CDR1 and CDR2: LNHNV and YYDKDF (reference sequence). The CDR3 sequence is 12 residues long. V was shortened by 5 bases and J by 6 bases, with 8 bases between the two germline ends. CDR3 nucleotide sequence: TGTGCCACCAGCGGCTATGGTCAGCCCCAGCATTTT. The encoded protein is CATSGYGQPQHF.

The table lists this clonotype with many counts. The chain employs TRBV2 and TRBJ2-1; TRBD2 matches 10 bases. Germline V gene data show CDR1 as SNHLY and CDR2 as FYNNEI. The CDR3 sequence is 15 residues long. Trimming took 7 bases from V and 8 from J; bases not matched to a gene: 11. The CDR3 loop is CASTAAGGPRHEQFF. The CDR3 DNA is TGTGCCAGCACCGCAGCGGGGGGGCCACGCCATGAGCAGTTCTTC.

This clonotype was recorded a few times. The chain carries TRBV3-1 and TRBJ2-7, with 13 bases identical to TRBD2. Germline lookup yields CDR1 LGHDT and CDR2 YNNKEL (reference sequence). Trimming cost V 1 base and J 3 bases; bases outside gene matches: 9. The CDR3 contains 18 residues. The chain's CDR3 is CASSQAIGLAGDNYEQYF. In nucleotides, the CDR3 is TGTGCCAGCAGCCAAGCAATAGGACTAGCGGGGGATAACTACGAGCAGTACTTC.

Many counts were recorded for this clonotype. The genes are TRBV12-3 or TRBV12-4 and TRBJ2-3; D uncertain. CDR3 length equals 15 residues. Trimming cost V 8 bases and J 1 base, with 16 bases left between them. Here the CDR3 DNA reads TGTGCCAGCCGCCGAACTGCTACTGGCACAGATACGCAGTATTTT. As protein: CASRRTATGTDTQYF.

This clonotype was picked up many times. This chain connects TRBV19 to TRBJ2-4, with TRBD1 matching over 12 bases. Germline V gene lookup returns CDR1 LNHDA and CDR2 SQIVND (reference sequence). Trimming removed 0 bases from V and 6 bases from J; junction bases left unmatched: 15. This CDR3 comprises 20 residues. CDR3 nucleotides: TGTGCCAGTAGTATAGAGTCACCCCCGGGACAGGGGGCCTGGGGAAACATTCAGTACTTC. This sequence encodes CASSIESPPGQGAWGNIQYF.

Only a few counts were recorded for this clonotype. The rearrangement links TRBV20-1 to TRBJ1-3; D is possibly TRBD1 (5 bases). Looked up from germline, CDR1 is DFQATT and CDR2 is SNEGSKA (reference sequence). V was clipped by 3 bases and J by 0 bases, with 15 bases between them. The CDR3 consists of 16 residues. CDR3 amino acids: CSARPLQDPSGNTIYF. The CDR3 nucleotides are TGCAGTGCTAGGCCTCTACAGGACCCCTCTGGAAACACCATATATTTT.

The chain recombines TRBV11-2 with TRBJ1-2; no firm D call. In germline, CDR1 is SGHAT, CDR2 FQNNGV. The CDR3 spans 13 residues. V was shortened by 4 bases and J by 8 bases, with 14 bases between the two germline ends. The DNA of the CDR3 is TGTGCCAGCAGCTCGCTTAGAACAACCGGCTACACCTTC. Protein sequence: CASSSLRTTGYTF.

The rearrangement links TRBV5-6 to TRBJ2-5, with 7 positions matching TRBD1. Germline CDR1 and CDR2: SGHDT and YYEEEE. The CDR3 extends over 16 amino acids. V trimming: 4 bases; J trimming: 2 bases; junction bases outside the gene matches: 11. This chain's CDR3 is CASSARLGQNQETQYF. The CDR3 DNA follows: TGTGCCAGCAGCGCGCGCCTGGGACAGAATCAAGAGACCCAGTACTTC.

This clonotype has ten or more counts. The genes are TRBV20-1 and TRBJ2-3, with TRBD1 identical over 8 bases. V gave up 3 bases and J gave up 0 bases; unmatched junction bases: 2. The CDR3 extends over 14 amino acids. Per germline, CDR1 DFQATT and CDR2 SNEGSKA (reference sequence). CDR3 coding DNA: TGCAGTGCTAGGAGACAGGGGAGCACAGATACGCAGTATTTT. Protein product: CSARRQGSTDTQYF.

The rearrangement uses TRBV5-1 and TRBJ2-7, with 7 bases matching TRBD1. This CDR3 is built from 15 residues. Germline V gene sequence: CDR1 SGHRS, CDR2 YFSETQ. The junction had 7 bases not matched to a gene; V was cut back by 4 bases and J by 0 bases. The DNA of the CDR3 is TGCGCCAGCAGCCGGGGTGGGACAGCCTCCTACGAGCAGTACTTC. This translates into CASSRGGTASYEQYF.

This chain connects TRBV3-1 to TRBJ1-1, with D possibly TRBD1 on 5 matching bases. Germline V CDR1 and CDR2: LGHDT, YNNKEL (reference sequence). Trimming took 4 bases from V and 7 from J, leaving 10 bases between them. This CDR3 has 12 amino acids. CDR3 residues: CASSRPGLEAFF. The CDR3 nucleotides read TGTGCCAGCAGCCGCCCGGGACTTGAAGCTTTCTTT.

This chain links TRBV18 with TRBJ2-3; 8 nucleotides agree with TRBD2. Germline loops: CDR1 KGHSH, CDR2 LQKENI. The trim removed 11 bases at V and 1 base at J, leaving 14 bases unmatched. This CDR3 is 16 amino acids long. The CDR3 reads CAGRTGGNGGTDTQYF. The DNA of the CDR3 is TGTGCCGGAAGGACGGGAGGGAATGGGGGCACAGATACGCAGTATTTT.

V gene TRBV12-3 or TRBV12-4 combines with J gene TRBJ2-7; D possibly corresponds to TRBD1 (6 bases). Trimming stripped 4 bases from V and 4 bases from J, with 14 bases between. The CDR3 runs to 14 residues. CDR3 in amino acids: CASSSGTNYYEQYF. The CDR3 region has the DNA TGTGCCAGCAGTTCCGGGACAAACTATTACGAGCAGTACTTC.

This clonotype occurred many times. The rearrangement joins TRBV3-1 to TRBJ2-5; D gene unclear. Trimming took off 0 bases at V and 5 bases at J, with 13 bases between the two ends. CDR1 and CDR2 (germline): LGHDT, YNNKEL (reference sequence). This CDR3 comprises 15 residues. The CDR3 sequence is CASSQDSRDGETQYF. CDR3 coding DNA: TGTGCCAGCAGCCAAGATTCCCGAGACGGGGAGACCCAGTACTTC.

The chain links TRBV12-5 to TRBJ2-7; D is ambiguous. Germline loops: CDR1 LGHNT, CDR2 FRNRAP. V was shortened by 1 base and J by 4 bases, with 11 bases between the two germline ends. CDR3 length: 14 amino acids. CDR3 loop: CASGLGVSQYEQYF. CDR3 DNA sequence: TGTGCTAGTGGTTTGGGGGTCAGTCAATACGAGCAGTACTTC.

In its sample, this clonotype was seen a few times. The V and J genes are TRBV20-1 and TRBJ1-6; D may be TRBD1 (5 bases). The CDR3 has 14 residues. Germline V gene sequence: CDR1 DFQATT, CDR2 SNEGSKA (reference sequence). Trimming pared 6 bases from V and 4 bases from J, leaving 13 bases between. Here the CDR3 DNA reads TGCAGTGCAATACAGGTGAATTATAATTCACCCCTCCACTTT. It translates to CSAIQVNYNSPLHF.

A remark on this clonotype: One base away lies a much larger clone, so this may be a sequencing read error. The V and J genes are TRBV11-2 and TRBJ2-6; D remains unclear. V lost 5 bases and J lost 0, with 8 bases in between. This CDR3 has 15 residues. CDR1 is SGHAT and CDR2 is FQNNGV in the germline V gene. Here the CDR3 reads CASSLGPSGANVLTF. The CDR3 DNA is TGTGCCAGCAGCCTCGGTCCCTCTGGGGCCAACGTCCTGACTTTC.

The gene calls are TRBV5-6 and TRBJ1-2; D is perhaps TRBD1 (5 bases). The CDR3 runs to 15 residues. The V end was cut by 4 bases, the J end by 6 bases, with 19 bases between. Germline CDR1 reads SGHDT; CDR2 reads YYEEEE. CDR3 residues: CASSHRTWGPDGYTF. As DNA, the CDR3 is TGTGCCAGCAGCCACCGGACCTGGGGACCGGATGGCTACACCTTC.

As to this clonotype: At one end the junction does not follow the germline gene, possibly because of a read error. The gene calls are TRBV20-1 and TRBJ2-3; D gene ambiguous. Germline lookup yields CDR1 DFQATT and CDR2 SNEGSKA (reference sequence). CDR3 length equals 14 residues. In nucleotides, the CDR3 is TGCAGTGCCCCCAAGTCTAGTCGGGCGGATACACAGTATTTT. It codes for CSAPKSSRADTQYF.

The chain couples TRBV6-1 to TRBJ2-2, with no clear D. The CDR3 covers 15 residues. CDR1 and CDR2 (germline): MNHNS, SASEGT. The V gene lost 7 bases and the J gene lost 0 bases, with 12 bases spanning the gap. The CDR3: CASTPSWANTGELFF. The CDR3, as DNA: TGTGCCAGCACTCCCTCATGGGCGAACACCGGGGAGCTGTTTTTT.

This clonotype was recorded many times. The chain uses TRBV9 and TRBJ1-2; 7 bases line up with TRBD1. Germline values: CDR1 SGDLS, CDR2 YYNGEE. This CDR3 comprises 15 residues. The junction had 8 bases not matched to a gene; V was cut back by 4 bases and J by 2 bases. As DNA, the CDR3 is TGTGCCAGCAGCAACCGACAGGGCTCGAACTATGGCTACACCTTC. Protein sequence: CASSNRQGSNYGYTF.

This clonotype was counted only a few times. This may come from a read error, since a much larger clone is one base off. V usage is TRBV5-1 and J usage is TRBJ2-3, with TRBD2 matching over 10 bases. The germline V gene has CDR1 SGHRS and CDR2 YFSETQ. The CDR3 length is 16 residues. J gave up 3 bases and V 2 bases, and 6 bases lay outside the gene matches. The CDR3 sequence is CASSFTSGARTDTQYF. CDR3 DNA: TGCGCCAGCAGCTTTACTAGCGGGGCTAGAACAGATACGCAGTATTTT.

The chain couples TRBV7-9 to TRBJ1-1, with D unresolved. Between the trimmed V and J ends, which lost 2 bases and 2 bases, there was a span of 12 bases. The length of the CDR3 is 15 residues. Per germline, CDR1 SEHNR and CDR2 FQNEAQ (reference sequence). The CDR3 is CASSLPGNGNTEAFF. The DNA for the CDR3 is TGTGCCAGCAGCTTACCCGGGAACGGAAACACTGAAGCTTTCTTT.

The DNA of the CDR3 is TGTGCCACCAGCAGACAATCAAGCAATCAGCCCCAGCATTTT. It encodes CATSRQSSNQPQHF. The V call is TRBV15, the J call TRBJ1-5; D gene unclear. V was cut by 2 bases and J by 1 base, with 6 bases left in between. The CDR3 consists of 14 residues. Germline V lookup: CDR1 LNHNV, CDR2 YYDKDF (reference sequence).

The chain carries TRBV7-9 and TRBJ1-3; no firm D call. V was pared by 2 bases and J by 8 bases, with 10 bases between. CDR1 is SEHNR and CDR2 is FQNEAQ in the germline V gene (reference sequence). This CDR3 comprises 13 residues. The CDR3 DNA sequence: TGTGCCAGCAGCTTACGTCCTAGGGACACCATATATTTT. Amino acid sequence: CASSLRPRDTIYF.

The genes are TRBV6-1 and TRBJ1-1; weak D call: TRBD1 (6 bases). This CDR3 is built from 16 residues. The V and J ends lost 9 bases and 4 bases respectively, with 24 bases between them. Per germline, CDR1 MNHNS and CDR2 SASEGT. CDR3 DNA: TGTGCCAGTAGTATAGATCTATTTGCAGGGGCCACTGAAGCTTTCTTT. This sequence encodes CASSIDLFAGATEAFF.